This T cell receptor beta chain was captured in a study of shared clonotypes between healthy human individuals. The CDR3 spans 11 residues. Trimming took off 6 bases at V and 8 bases at J, with 8 bases between the two ends. Germline loops: CDR1 SNHLY, CDR2 FYNNEI. Sequencing used immunoSEQ multiplex PCR; TCRdb keeps in-frame clones, though not all of them. The sample consists of about a million clones, approximately 80% of them appearing once. CD4+ cells underwent separation, giving CD45RA+ naive and CD45RA-negative memory subsets. With regard to this clone: Its antigen is currently unknown.

Study results and caveats: Estimated richness was generally greater in naive than memory subsets. Sharing across a handful of donors was seen in around 5% of naive CD4 clonotypes.

The J gene is TRBJ2-1, the V gene TRBV2; D is ambiguous. This clonotype originated in a young man in good health. Some clones in this sample may be carry-over from other donors' samples. Specimen: memory CD4+ T cells from PBMCs. Subset here: CD45RA-negative fraction. The CDR3 reads CASSVKDEQFF. The CDR3, as DNA: TGTGCCAGCAGCGTGAAGGATGAGCAGTTCTTC.